The TCR beta chain under discussion was sequenced for a study of Ad26.COV2.S vaccination and SARS-CoV-2 variants. Trimming shortened V by 5 bases and J by 3 bases, and 13 bases separated the two germline ends. Germline V lookup: CDR1 MNHEY, CDR2 SVGAGI. The CDR3 loop spans 15 amino acids. Assay: immunoSEQ multiplex PCR; the TCRdb copy retains only in-frame clones and omits some. The sample lists about 330,000 clones, roughly 90% seen once, with 5.5% in the top ten. Treatment in this sample: 19 received Ad26.COV2.S at low or high dose, single or two shots; 5 received placebo; per-sample allocation not given. After the first vaccine or placebo injection, samples were drawn on day 63. There are a few counts of this clone.

This chain links TRBV6-5 with TRBJ2-2; D is perhaps TRBD2 (6 bases). The sample here was peripheral blood, taken in a trial of Ad26.COV2.S vaccine versus placebo. The sequence came from a person between 18 and 65 years old who received the Ad26.COV2.S COVID-19 vaccine or a placebo. Written as DNA, the CDR3 is TGTGCCAGCAGTCCGGTCGCTAGCGACACCGGGGAGCTGTTTTTT. As protein: CASSPVASDTGELFF.